One sample yielded the 13 T cell receptor beta chains listed below, sequenced in a study of T cell responses to AZD1222 COVID-19 vaccine. This table comes from immunoSEQ multiplex PCR, and its TCRdb copy is limited to in-frame clones, with some not included. This sample has more than 50,000 clones, with 65% to 90% found just once. This sample comprised peripheral blood, obtained on day 0 of AZD1222 vaccination. The receptor set was obtained from an adult in good health.

By share, this clone counts as medium-sized (0.01 to 0.1%). The chain uses TRBV28 and TRBJ2-1; no definite D call. Germline V lookup: CDR1 MDHEN, CDR2 SYDVKM. The CDR3 sequence is 12 residues long. Trimming removed 7 bases from V and 9 bases from J, with 13 bases in between. The CDR3 here is CASTEIGGEQFF. In nucleotides, the CDR3 is TGTGCCAGCACCGAGATAGGCGGTGAGCAGTTCTTC.

This clone was seen a single time. The chain recombines TRBV18 with TRBJ1-1; D gene uncertain. V was pared by 1 base and J by 1 base, with 10 bases between. This CDR3 spans 15 amino acids. The germline V gene encodes CDR1 KGHSH and CDR2 LQKENI. This CDR3 is CASSPRRDPNTEAFF. CDR3 DNA sequence: TGTGCCAGCTCACCACGAAGAGACCCGAACACTGAAGCTTTCTTT.

V is TRBV19 and J is TRBJ1-5, with TRBD1 as a possible D gene (5 bases). V was clipped by 2 bases and J by 9 bases, with 14 bases between them. The CDR3 covers 14 residues. The germline gives CDR1 LNHDA, CDR2 SQIVND (reference sequence). The CDR3 nucleotides read TGTGCCAGTAGTATAATAGAGGGGCCCTGGCCCCAGCATTTT. Encoded protein: CASSIIEGPWPQHF.

This rearrangement joins TRBV19 to TRBJ1-5; D unresolved. This CDR3 spans 13 amino acids. Germline CDR1 is LNHDA and CDR2 is SQIVND (reference sequence). With 6 bases removed from V and 2 bases from J, the gap between germline ends came to 8 bases. CDR3 coding DNA: TGTGCCAGTAGCGGGCCGGGCAATCAGCCCCAGCATTTT. Protein: CASSGPGNQPQHF.

V gene TRBV2 combines with J gene TRBJ1-1; D unclear. Germline V lookup: CDR1 SNHLY, CDR2 FYNNEI. This CDR3 has 11 residues. The V end lost 7 bases, the J end lost 1 base, and 4 bases lay between the germline ends. CDR3 region: CASKGNTEAFF. In DNA form, the CDR3 reads TGTGCCAGCAAGGGGAACACTGAAGCTTTCTTT.

This clone was detected once. This rearrangement joins TRBV11-3 to TRBJ2-2, with D perhaps matching TRBD1 (5 bases). V dropped 5 bases and J dropped 6 bases, with 19 bases sitting between them. In germline, CDR1 is SGHNT, CDR2 YENEEA. There are 16 residues in the CDR3. CDR3 sequence: CASSPRGRGTPGELFF. CDR3 DNA: TGTGCCAGCAGCCCAAGGGGTAGGGGAACCCCCGGGGAGCTGTTTTTT. The whole variable domain, filled in from reference TRBV11-3 and TRBJ2-2, reads EAGVVQSPRYKIIEKKQPVAFWCNPISGHNTLYWYLQNLGQGPELLIRYENEEAVDDSQLPKDRFSAERLKGVDSTLKIQPAELGDSAVYLCASSPRGRGTPGELFFGEGSRLTVL.

This chain joins TRBV28 and TRBJ2-5; a possible D gene is TRBD2 (7 bases). V was clipped by 3 bases and J by 4 bases, with 12 bases between them. Germline V CDR1 and CDR2: MDHEN, SYDVKM. The CDR3 loop spans 14 amino acids. The CDR3 DNA reads TGTGCCAGCAGTTTTTGGGGAGGGGGAGAGACCCAGTACTTC. This translates into CASSFWGGGETQYF.

The chain carries TRBV9 and TRBJ1-6; unclear D gene. Germline-derived CDR1 and CDR2 are SGDLS and YYNGEE. Trimming pared 4 bases from V and 2 bases from J, leaving 13 bases between. The CDR3 runs 16 residues. The CDR3 region has the DNA TGTGCCAGCAGCTACTCCTCCGGGCCCTATAATTCACCCCTCCACTTT. Translating gives CASSYSSGPYNSPLHF.

This clone was counted a single time. The V gene is TRBV5-8, the J gene TRBJ1-4, with 9 bases aligning to TRBD1. Germline V gene lookup returns CDR1 SGHTS and CDR2 YDEGEE. The CDR3 covers 17 residues. The ends lost 2 bases at V and 10 bases at J; junction bases unmatched: 15. In DNA, the CDR3 is TGTGCCAGCAGCTTACAGGGGGCGTCCACGCTGGTTCCAAAACTGTTTTTT. It specifies CASSLQGASTLVPKLFF.

The chain couples TRBV3-1 (or the pseudogene TRBV3-2) to TRBJ1-1, with 7 bases matching TRBD1. Per germline, CDR1 LGHDT and CDR2 YNNKEL (reference sequence). This CDR3 contains 15 residues. Trimming took 1 base from V and 4 from J; bases not matched to a gene: 6. Written as DNA, the CDR3 is TGTGCCAGCAGCCAAGTTGAGGGGGCAGTCACTGAAGCTTTCTTT. Its protein product is CASSQVEGAVTEAFF.

This clone was counted a single time. The rearrangement joins TRBV5-1 to TRBJ1-6; D is possibly TRBD1 (6 bases). This CDR3 is built from 17 residues. Trimming stripped 5 bases from V and 8 bases from J, with 23 bases between. CDR1 SGHRS and CDR2 YFSETQ come from the germline V gene. The CDR3 protein is CASRSLFARGADSPLHF. Written as DNA, the CDR3 is TGCGCCAGCAGAAGTCTCTTCGCCCGGGGGGCGGATTCACCCCTCCACTTT.

The sample holds one count of this clone. The V and J genes are TRBV11-3 and TRBJ2-2; D gene unclear. CDR3 size: 14 residues. Looked up from germline, CDR1 is SGHNT and CDR2 is YENEEA. V shed 0 bases and J shed 9 bases, with 11 bases lying between them. The CDR3 DNA reads TGTGCCAGCAGCTTAGATCCACTCTCCCGGGAGCTGTTTTTT. Its translation: CASSLDPLSRELFF.

This chain uses TRBV5-4 with TRBJ1-3, with 9 bases aligning to TRBD1. The CDR3 has 17 residues. The J segment lost 0 bases and the V segment lost 0 bases, leaving 4 bases of the junction unmatched. From germline, CDR1 is SGHNT and CDR2 YYREEE (reference sequence). The CDR3 here is CASSLDLGQGSGNTIYF. The CDR3 DNA is TGTGCCAGCAGCTTGGATTTGGGACAGGGCTCTGGAAACACCATATATTTT. The entire variable domain, with the rest obtained from reference TRBV5-4 and TRBJ1-3, is as follows: ETGVTQSPTHLIKTRGQQVTLRCSSQSGHNTVSWYQQALGQGPQFIFQYYREEENGRGNFPPRFSGLQFPNYSSELNVNALELDDSALYLCASSLDLGQGSGNTIYFGEGSWLTVV.